Below, 2 T cell receptor beta chains from the same sample are listed, as sequenced in a study of blood T cell repertoires in COVID-19. This table comes from immunoSEQ multiplex PCR, and its TCRdb copy is limited to in-frame clones, with some not included. Of 300,000 to 400,000 clones listed, roughly 90% are singletons. The sequencing input was PBMCs or T cells enriched from blood (not recorded which). All receptors derive from a man aged 55 to 70 who had recovered from COVID-19.

V is TRBV4-2 and J is TRBJ1-2; D is unresolved. V was clipped by 0 bases and J by 8 bases, with 7 bases between them. This CDR3 has 12 amino acids. Germline loops: CDR1 LGHNA, CDR2 YNFKEQ. The CDR3 here is CASSQERLGYTF. As DNA, the CDR3 is TGTGCCAGCAGCCAAGAGCGATTGGGCTACACCTTC.

This chain joins TRBV4-2 and TRBJ2-3; the match to TRBD1 covers 7 bases. Per germline, CDR1 LGHNA and CDR2 YNFKEQ. This CDR3 spans 15 amino acids. After removal of 5 bases from V and 1 base from J, the junction contained 6 bases not matched to a gene. The CDR3 DNA reads as TGTGCCAGCAGCGTACCAGGGGGACGCACAGATACGCAGTATTTT. The encoded protein is CASSVPGGRTDTQYF.